The clone carrying this T cell receptor (beta chain) was counted a few times. These data belong to a study of early T cells in non-severe SARS-CoV-2 infection. The V and J ends lost 2 bases and 3 bases respectively, with 7 bases between them. The CDR3 totals 13 residues. Germline CDR1 is SGDLS and CDR2 is YYNGEE. One entry per CDR3 protein results from TCRdb running MiXCR on the 5' RACE reads. The table has approximately 44,000 distinct CDR3 sequences, more than 9% seen once; the top ten hold approximately 16%. This receptor was obtained from an adult who was a healthcare worker with PCR-confirmed SARS-CoV-2 infection or an uninfected control (not recorded which). Sequences were obtained from whole blood. The J gene is TRBJ2-3, the V gene TRBV9, with D possibly TRBD2 on 5 matching bases. The CDR3 DNA reads as TGTGCCAGCAGCGTCCCGGGGACAGATACGCAGTATTTT. Protein product: CASSVPGTDTQYF.